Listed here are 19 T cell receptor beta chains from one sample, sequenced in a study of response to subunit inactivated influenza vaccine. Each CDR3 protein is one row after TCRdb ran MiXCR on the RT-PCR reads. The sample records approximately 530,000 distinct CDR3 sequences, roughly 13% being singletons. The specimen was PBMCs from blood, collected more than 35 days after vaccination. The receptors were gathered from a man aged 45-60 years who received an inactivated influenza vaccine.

This CDR3 is CASSSPGLALQETQYF. CDR3 nucleotide sequence: TGTGCCAGCAGCTCTCCGGGACTAGCGTTACAAGAGACCCAGTACTTC. The V and J genes are TRBV5-6 and TRBJ2-5; TRBD2 agrees at 10 bases. Looked up from germline, CDR1 is SGHDT and CDR2 is YYEEEE. There are 16 residues in the CDR3. Trimming took 3 bases from V and 2 from J; bases not matched to a gene: 7.

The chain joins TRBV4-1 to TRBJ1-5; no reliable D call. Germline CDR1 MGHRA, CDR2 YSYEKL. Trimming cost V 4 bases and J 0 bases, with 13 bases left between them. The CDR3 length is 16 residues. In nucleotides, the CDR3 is TGCGCCAGCAGCCCCTGGAGGGCTTATAGCAATCAGCCCCAGCATTTT. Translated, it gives CASSPWRAYSNQPQHF.

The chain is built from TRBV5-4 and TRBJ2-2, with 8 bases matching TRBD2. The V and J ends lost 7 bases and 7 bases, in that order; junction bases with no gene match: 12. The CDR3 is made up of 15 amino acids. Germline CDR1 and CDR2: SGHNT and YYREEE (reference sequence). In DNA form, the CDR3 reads TGTGCCAGCGGGGTAGCGGGAATCAGCGGCGGGGAGCTGTTTTTT. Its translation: CASGVAGISGGELFF.

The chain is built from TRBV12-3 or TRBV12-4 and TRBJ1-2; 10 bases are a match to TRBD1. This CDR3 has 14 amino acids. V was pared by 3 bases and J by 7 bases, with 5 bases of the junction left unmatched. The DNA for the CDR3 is TGTGCCAGCAGTTTGACAGGGGGCCTAGGTGGCTACACCTTC. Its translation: CASSLTGGLGGYTF.

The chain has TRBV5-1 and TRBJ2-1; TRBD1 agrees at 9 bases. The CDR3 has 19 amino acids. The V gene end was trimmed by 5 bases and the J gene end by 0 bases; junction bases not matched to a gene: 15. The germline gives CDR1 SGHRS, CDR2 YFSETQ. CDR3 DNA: TGCGCCAGCAGTATTCCCCGTGGGACAGGGACAAGCTCCTACAATGAGCAGTTCTTC. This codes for CASSIPRGTGTSSYNEQFF.

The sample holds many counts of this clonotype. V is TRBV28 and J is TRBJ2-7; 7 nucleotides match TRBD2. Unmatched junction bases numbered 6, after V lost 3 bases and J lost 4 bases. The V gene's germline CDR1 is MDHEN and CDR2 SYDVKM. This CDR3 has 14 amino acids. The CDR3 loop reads CASSFSSGLYEQYF. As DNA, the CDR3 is TGTGCCAGCAGTTTTTCTAGCGGATTATACGAGCAGTACTTC.

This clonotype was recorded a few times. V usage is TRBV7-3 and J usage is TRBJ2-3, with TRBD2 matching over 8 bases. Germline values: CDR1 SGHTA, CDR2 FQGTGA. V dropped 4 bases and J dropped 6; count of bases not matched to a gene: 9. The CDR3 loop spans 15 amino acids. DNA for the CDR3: TGTGCCAGCAGCTCAACTAGCGGCAGGGGCGATACGCAGTATTTT. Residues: CASSSTSGRGDTQYF.

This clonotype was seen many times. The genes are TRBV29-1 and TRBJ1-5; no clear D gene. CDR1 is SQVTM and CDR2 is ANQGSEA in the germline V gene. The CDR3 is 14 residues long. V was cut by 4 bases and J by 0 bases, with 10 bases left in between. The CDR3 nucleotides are TGCAGCGTTGCCGCCCTCGATAGCAATCAGCCCCAGCATTTT. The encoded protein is CSVAALDSNQPQHF.

The CDR3 here is CASSPKGDRQSSHYNSPLHF. CDR3 sequence (DNA): TGTGCCAGCAGCCCCAAGGGGGACAGACAATCAAGCCATTATAATTCACCCCTCCACTTT. V usage is TRBV6-2 or TRBV6-3 and J usage is TRBJ1-6; TRBD1 agrees at 7 bases. Germline assignment: CDR1 MNHEY and CDR2 SVGEGT. V lost 6 bases to trimming and J lost 4 bases; unmatched junction nucleotides: 21. The length of the CDR3 is 20 residues.

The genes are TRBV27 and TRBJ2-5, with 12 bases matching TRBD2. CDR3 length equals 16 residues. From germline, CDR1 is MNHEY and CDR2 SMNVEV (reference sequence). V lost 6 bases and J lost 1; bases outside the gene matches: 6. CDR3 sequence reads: CASRTRLAGAQETQYF. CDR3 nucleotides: TGTGCCAGCAGAACCCGACTAGCGGGGGCCCAAGAGACCCAGTACTTC.

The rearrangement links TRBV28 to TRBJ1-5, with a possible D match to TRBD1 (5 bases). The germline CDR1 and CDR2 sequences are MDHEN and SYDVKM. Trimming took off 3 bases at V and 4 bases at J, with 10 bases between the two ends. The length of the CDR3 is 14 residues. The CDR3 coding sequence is TGTGCCAGCAGTTTTGGGGGGAGGAATCAGCCCCAGCATTTT. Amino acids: CASSFGGRNQPQHF.

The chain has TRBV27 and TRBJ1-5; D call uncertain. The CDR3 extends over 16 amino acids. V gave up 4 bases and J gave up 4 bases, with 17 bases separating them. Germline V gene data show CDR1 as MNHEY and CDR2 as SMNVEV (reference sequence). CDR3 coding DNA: TGTGCCAGCAGTTCCATGGACGGGATCGGGAATCAGCCCCAGCATTTT. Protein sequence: CASSSMDGIGNQPQHF.

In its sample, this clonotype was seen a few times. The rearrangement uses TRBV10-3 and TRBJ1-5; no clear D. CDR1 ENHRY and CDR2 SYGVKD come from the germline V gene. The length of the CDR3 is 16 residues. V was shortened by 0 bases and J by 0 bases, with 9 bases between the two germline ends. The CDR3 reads CAISESVDYSNQPQHF. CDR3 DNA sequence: TGTGCCATCAGTGAGTCGGTCGACTATAGCAATCAGCCCCAGCATTTT.

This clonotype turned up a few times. The DNA of the CDR3 is TGTGCCAGCAGCCAAGACCGGGGCAATGAGCAGTTCTTC. As protein: CASSQDRGNEQFF. The chain combines TRBV3-1 with TRBJ2-1; the D gene is possibly TRBD2 (5 bases). The CDR3 covers 13 residues. Germline V gene sequence: CDR1 LGHDT, CDR2 YNNKEL (reference sequence). Trimming shortened V by 0 bases and J by 6 bases, and 6 bases separated the two germline ends.

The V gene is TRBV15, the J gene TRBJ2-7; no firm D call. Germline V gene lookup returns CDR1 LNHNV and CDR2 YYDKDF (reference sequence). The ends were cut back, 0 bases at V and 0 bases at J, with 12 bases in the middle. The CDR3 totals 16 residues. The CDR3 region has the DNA TGTGCCACCAGCAGAGATCTGGGCTGGGTCTCCTACGAGCAGTACTTC. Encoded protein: CATSRDLGWVSYEQYF. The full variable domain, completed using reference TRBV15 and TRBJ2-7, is DAMVIQNPRYQVTQFGKPVTLSCSQTLNHNVMYWYQQKSSQAPKLLFHYYDKDFNNEADTPDNFQSRRPNTSFCFLDIRSPGLGDTAMYLCATSRDLGWVSYEQYFGPGTRLTVT.

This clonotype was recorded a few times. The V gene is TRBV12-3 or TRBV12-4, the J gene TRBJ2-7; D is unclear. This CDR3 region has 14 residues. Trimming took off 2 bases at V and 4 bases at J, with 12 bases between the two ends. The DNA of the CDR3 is TGTGCCAGCAGTTTAATTTCGGGCGAATACGAGCAGTACTTC. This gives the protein CASSLISGEYEQYF.

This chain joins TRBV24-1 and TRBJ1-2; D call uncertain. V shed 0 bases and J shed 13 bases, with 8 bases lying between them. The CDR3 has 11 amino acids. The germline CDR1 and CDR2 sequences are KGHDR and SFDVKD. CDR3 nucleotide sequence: TGTGCCACCAGTGATTTGGCAGTGTTCACCTTC. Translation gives CATSDLAVFTF.

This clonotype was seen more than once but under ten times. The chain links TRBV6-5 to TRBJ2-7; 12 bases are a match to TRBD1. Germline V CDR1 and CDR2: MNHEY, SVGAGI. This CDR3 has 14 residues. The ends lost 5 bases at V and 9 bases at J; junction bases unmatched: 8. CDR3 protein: CASSHRDRGRGQYF. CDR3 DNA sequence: TGTGCCAGCAGTCACCGGGACAGGGGGCGTGGGCAGTACTTC.

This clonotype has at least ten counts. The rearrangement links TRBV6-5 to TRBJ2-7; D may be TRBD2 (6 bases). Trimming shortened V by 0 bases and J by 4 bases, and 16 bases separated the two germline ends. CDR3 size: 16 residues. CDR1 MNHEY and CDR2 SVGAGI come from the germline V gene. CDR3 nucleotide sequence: TGTGCCAGCAGTTACTCGATGAGGGCGGCGGGGTACGAGCAGTACTTC. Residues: CASSYSMRAAGYEQYF.